This record looks at one TCR beta chain sequence and its context. This clonotype was observed many times. Its antigen has not been determined. Within one base of it there is no much larger clone, and no base qualities were kept. The data belong to a study of T cell repertoires in cytomegalovirus infection (dated by TCRdb to about 2019). Regarding the study in general: Alongside well-studied HLA-B-restricted epitopes, the peptide stimulations were aimed at recently identified HLA-C-restricted CMV epitopes, whose presentation resists viral immunomodulation. Donor HLA type was relevant to the analysis, because carriage of CMV infection together with the matching HLA type was indicated by public TCR beta signatures. Here is what the overall study found, with its caveats: In the ex vivo response, HLA-C-restricted CMV-specific TCR beta clonotypes were dominant, and in two of eight donors the single most frequent clonotype came from this HLA-C-restricted group. In both this cohort and an independent cohort of some 370 donors, the cumulative frequency of public TCR beta family members distinguished carriers of CMV infection plus the relevant HLA type.

Trimming at the junction amounts to 6 bases on V and 0 bases on J, and the germline ends lie 24 bases apart. From cysteine to phenylalanine, the CDR3 is 19 amino acids long. CDR3 DNA is the only sequence kept; it has 57 bases, read in frame from the first base. TCRdb records Illumina HiSeq 1500 as the sequencer. The public reads were quality trimmed at Q25 with fastp and then assembled into clones with MiXCR by TCRdb, keeping productive beta chains. Every entry covers one CDR3 protein and lists the most common genes and DNA from its rows. The sample table holds about a million distinct CDR3 sequences, of which 25% to 40% were seen once. In total, the top ten clones hold about an eighth of the sample. This sample's treatment or condition label indicates: in vitro stimulation with specific CMV peptide epitopes to enrich CMV-specific T cells.

The V and J genes are TRBV12-3 or TRBV12-4 and TRBJ2-1, with TRBD1 tentatively as D gene (6 bases match). The sequence came from a human donor in good health (CMV status not recorded). Some clones in this sample may be carry-over from other donors' samples. Sequencing was performed on cultured CD8+ T cells from PBMCs, taken from culture after CMV antigen stimulation. The CDR3 protein sequence reads: CASSFFAPGAPTSYNEQFF. The nucleotides read TGTGCCAGCAGCTTTTTTGCCCCAGGGGCCCCAACCTCCTACAATGAGCAGTTCTTC.